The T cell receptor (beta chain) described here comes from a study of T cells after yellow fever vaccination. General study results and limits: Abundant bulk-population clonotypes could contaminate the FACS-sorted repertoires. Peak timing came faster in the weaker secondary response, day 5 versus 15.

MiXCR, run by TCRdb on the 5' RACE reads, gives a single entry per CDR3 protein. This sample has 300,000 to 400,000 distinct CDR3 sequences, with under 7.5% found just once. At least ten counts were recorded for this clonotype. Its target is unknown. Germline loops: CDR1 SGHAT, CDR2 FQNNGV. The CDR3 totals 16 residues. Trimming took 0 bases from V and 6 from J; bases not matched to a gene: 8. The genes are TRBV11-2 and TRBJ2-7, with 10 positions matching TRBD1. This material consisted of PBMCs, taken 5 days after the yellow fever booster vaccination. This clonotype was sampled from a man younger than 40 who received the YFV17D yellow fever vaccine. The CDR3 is CASSLDRDRGNGEQYF. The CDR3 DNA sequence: TGTGCCAGCAGCTTAGATAGGGACAGGGGTAACGGCGAGCAGTACTTC.